This passage covers 9 T cell receptor beta chains from one sample sequenced in a study of blood T cell repertoires in COVID-19. TCRdb's table, derived via immunoSEQ multiplex PCR, lists solely in-frame clones and lacks some. The sample carries about 29,000 clones, 70% to 90% recorded once. The sequenced material came from peripheral blood. The receptors shown here come from a woman of 80 years or more with COVID-19, enrolled during active disease.

The genes are TRBV18 and TRBJ2-5, with 11 bases that match TRBD2. Germline CDR1 and CDR2: KGHSH and LQKENI. V lost 3 bases, J lost 6 bases, and 15 bases stayed unmatched. The CDR3 is made up of 18 amino acids. Here the CDR3 reads CASSPTIVSGGAWKTQYF. In nucleotides, the CDR3 is TGTGCCAGCTCACCTACGATCGTTAGCGGGGGGGCCTGGAAGACCCAGTACTTC.

The chain combines TRBV6-5 with TRBJ1-1, with unresolved D. CDR3 length: 11 amino acids. Germline-derived CDR1 and CDR2 are MNHEY and SVGAGI. V was clipped by 7 bases and J by 4 bases, with 7 bases between them. The CDR3 region has the DNA TGTGCCAGCAAAGCCCGCACTGAAGCTTTCTTT. Translated: CASKARTEAFF.

The chain carries TRBV3-1 (or the pseudogene TRBV3-2) and TRBJ2-7; D is possibly TRBD2 (5 bases). The CDR3 sequence is 15 residues long. Trimming pared 4 bases from V and 1 base from J, leaving 14 bases between. Germline lookup yields CDR1 LGHDT and CDR2 YNNKEL (reference sequence). CDR3 region: CASSPRGELSYEQYF. CDR3 coding DNA: TGTGCCAGCAGCCCCCGGGGAGAGTTGTCCTACGAGCAGTACTTC.

V is TRBV7-9 and J is TRBJ1-1, with a tentative D call TRBD1 (6 bases). CDR1 is SEHNR, CDR2 FQNEAQ, per germline (reference sequence). V lost 5 bases and J lost 3, with 16 bases in between. This CDR3 contains 15 residues. This CDR3 is CASSSAAGAYTEAFF. The CDR3 DNA reads TGTGCCAGCAGCAGTGCCGCAGGGGCCTACACTGAAGCTTTCTTT.

This chain uses TRBV2 with TRBJ2-5, with 13 bases identical to TRBD2. CDR3 length equals 15 residues. Looked up from germline, CDR1 is SNHLY and CDR2 is FYNNEI. Losses at the gene ends were 6 bases for V and 6 bases for J; bases not matched to a gene: 7. The CDR3 nucleotides are TGTGCCAGCAGGGCTACTAGCGGGGGGGCGAAGACCCAGTACTTC. Protein: CASRATSGGAKTQYF. Variable domain in full (rest from reference TRBV2 and TRBJ2-5): EPEVTQTPSHQVTQMGQEVILRCVPISNHLYFYWYRQILGQKVEFLVSFYNNEISEKSEIFDDQFSVERPDGSNFTLKIRSTKLEDSAMYFCASRATSGGAKTQYFGPGTRLLVL.

As DNA, the CDR3 is TGTGCCAGCAGGTTACAGGGGGCAGGGGGCTACACCTTC. It codes for CASRLQGAGGYTF. The chain links TRBV28 to TRBJ1-2; 9 bases line up with TRBD1. J lost 8 bases, V lost 6 bases, and 7 bases had no gene match. CDR3 length: 13 residues. Germline lookup yields CDR1 MDHEN and CDR2 SYDVKM.

The CDR3 nucleotides read TGCGCCTGCGGACAGTCCCATGGGACAGATACGCAGTATTTT. The encoded protein is CACGQSHGTDTQYF. The chain recombines TRBV5-1 with TRBJ2-3; TRBD1 might be the D (6 bases). The CDR3 covers 14 residues. CDR1 is SGHRS, CDR2 YFSETQ, per germline. V was shortened by 10 bases and J by 3 bases, with 18 bases between the two germline ends.

DNA of the CDR3: TGTGCCAGCAGCACTAGTGGGCGGGAGACCTATGGCTACACCTTC. Translating gives CASSTSGRETYGYTF. The chain carries TRBV13 and TRBJ1-2; no definite D call. The ends were cut back, 5 bases at V and 4 bases at J, with 17 bases in the middle. CDR3 length equals 15 residues. CDR1 and CDR2 (germline): PRHDT, FYEKMQ (reference sequence).

V gene TRBV12-3 or TRBV12-4 combines with J gene TRBJ1-1; 7 nucleotides align to TRBD1. The CDR3 covers 13 residues. Trimming at V came to 6 bases and at J to 3 bases, leaving 4 bases not matched to a gene. CDR3 in DNA: TGTGCCAGCAGCCCGGGACAGCACACTGAAGCTTTCTTT. It codes for CASSPGQHTEAFF.